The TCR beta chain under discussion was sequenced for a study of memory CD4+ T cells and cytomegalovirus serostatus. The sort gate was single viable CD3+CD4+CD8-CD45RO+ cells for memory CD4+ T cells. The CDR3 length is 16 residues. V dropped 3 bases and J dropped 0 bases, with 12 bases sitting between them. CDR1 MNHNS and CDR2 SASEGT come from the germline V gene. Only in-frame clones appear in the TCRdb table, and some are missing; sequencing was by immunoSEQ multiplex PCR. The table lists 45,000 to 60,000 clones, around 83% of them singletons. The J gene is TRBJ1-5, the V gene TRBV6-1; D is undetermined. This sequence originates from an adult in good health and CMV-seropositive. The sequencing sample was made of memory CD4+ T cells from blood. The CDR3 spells CASSDRRLYSNQPQHF. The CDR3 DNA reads TGTGCCAGCAGTGATCGGCGGCTATATAGCAATCAGCCCCAGCATTTT.